A selection of T cell receptor beta chains follows, all from one sample in a study of shared clonotypes between healthy human individuals. Produced via immunoSEQ multiplex PCR; TCRdb's table is partial and in-frame only. The sample carries 1.4 million to 1.5 million clones, roughly 96% recorded once. The material sequenced was naive CD4+ T cells sorted from blood. The receptors here all came from a man under 40 in good health. Both conserved end residues are part of each CDR3. The D gene is left open where the match is weak. The size entry is marked missing in some rows and otherwise reads once, few, many or a size class.

j_gene: TRBJ2-3; abundance: .; v_gene: TRBV4-1; d_gene: .; CDR3aa: CASSLQTGRYSSTDTQYF; CDR3nt: TGCGCCAGCAGCCTCCAAACCGGGAGATACTCTAGCACAGATACGCAGTATTTT
j_gene: TRBJ2-7; abundance: .; v_gene: TRBV27; d_gene: .; CDR3aa: CASSFTGERGFYEQYF; CDR3nt: TGTGCCAGCAGTTTCACGGGGGAAAGGGGCTTCTACGAGCAGTACTTC
j_gene: TRBJ2-1; abundance: .; v_gene: TRBV15; d_gene: .; CDR3aa: CATSRASWDEQFF; CDR3nt: TGTGCCACCAGCAGGGCCTCATGGGACGAGCAGTTCTTC
j_gene: TRBJ2-1; abundance: few; v_gene: TRBV10-3; d_gene: .; CDR3aa: CAISWDGKYNEQFF; CDR3nt: TGTGCCATCAGCTGGGACGGGAAGTACAATGAGCAGTTCTTC
j_gene: TRBJ1-1; abundance: once; v_gene: TRBV9; d_gene: .; CDR3aa: CASSVIHGEAFF; CDR3nt: TGTGCCAGCAGCGTTATCCACGGTGAAGCTTTCTTT
j_gene: TRBJ2-7; abundance: .; v_gene: TRBV6-1; d_gene: .; CDR3aa: CASSEHGTSDEQYF; CDR3nt: TGTGCCAGCAGTGAACACGGGACTTCGGACGAGCAGTACTTC
j_gene: TRBJ2-4; abundance: .; v_gene: TRBV27; d_gene: .; CDR3aa: CASSFTGAENIQYF; CDR3nt: TGTGCCAGCAGTTTTACCGGGGCGGAAAACATTCAGTACTTC
j_gene: TRBJ2-7; abundance: .; v_gene: TRBV28; d_gene: TRBD1; CDR3aa: CASSLQDRGEYF; CDR3nt: TGTGCCAGCAGTCTCCAAGACAGGGGGGAGTACTTC
j_gene: TRBJ2-1; abundance: .; v_gene: TRBV12-5; d_gene: .; CDR3aa: CASGRGFPNEQFF; CDR3nt: TGTGCTAGTGGGAGGGGTTTTCCCAATGAGCAGTTCTTC
j_gene: TRBJ1-2; abundance: .; v_gene: TRBV18; d_gene: .; CDR3aa: CASSPGAFLNYGYTF; CDR3nt: TGTGCCAGCTCACCGGGGGCATTCCTTAACTATGGCTACACCTTC
j_gene: TRBJ1-1; abundance: .; v_gene: TRBV14; d_gene: TRBD1; CDR3aa: CASSQEGQGNTEAFF; CDR3nt: TGTGCCAGCAGCCAAGAAGGACAGGGTAACACTGAAGCTTTCTTT
j_gene: TRBJ2-7; abundance: .; v_gene: TRBV4-1; d_gene: TRBD2; CDR3aa: CASSQDSGGSSPLYEQYF; CDR3nt: TGCGCCAGCAGCCAGGACTCTGGCGGGAGTTCCCCTTTGTACGAGCAGTACTTC
j_gene: TRBJ2-2; abundance: .; v_gene: TRBV5-4; d_gene: .; CDR3aa: CASSQGSGAGELFF; CDR3nt: TGTGCCAGCAGCCAGGGCTCAGGGGCCGGGGAGCTGTTTTTT
j_gene: TRBJ2-7; abundance: .; v_gene: TRBV28; d_gene: TRBD1; CDR3aa: CASSLLDRVAEQYF; CDR3nt: TGTGCCAGCAGTTTACTCGACAGGGTGGCTGAGCAGTACTTC
j_gene: TRBJ1-2; abundance: .; v_gene: TRBV6-6; d_gene: TRBD1; CDR3aa: CASSFRDRGDGYTF; CDR3nt: TGTGCCAGCAGTTTCCGGGACAGGGGGGATGGCTACACCTTC
j_gene: TRBJ2-7; abundance: once; v_gene: TRBV21-1; d_gene: .; CDR3aa: CASSKVWTASYEQYF; CDR3nt: TGTGCCAGCAGCAAAGTGTGGACCGCATCCTACGAGCAGTACTTC
j_gene: TRBJ2-3; abundance: .; v_gene: TRBV5-1; d_gene: .; CDR3aa: CASSLVGGVDTQYF; CDR3nt: TGCGCCAGCAGCTTGGTTGGGGGTGTAGATACGCAGTATTTT
j_gene: TRBJ2-3; abundance: .; v_gene: TRBV9; d_gene: TRBD1; CDR3aa: CASSVQGQITDTQYF; CDR3nt: TGTGCCAGCAGCGTCCAGGGACAGATCACAGATACGCAGTATTTT
j_gene: TRBJ1-1; abundance: .; v_gene: TRBV7-3; d_gene: .; CDR3aa: CASSLTRLTATEAFF; CDR3nt: TGTGCCAGCAGCTTAACCCGACTTACGGCGACTGAAGCTTTCTTT
j_gene: TRBJ1-5; abundance: .; v_gene: TRBV19; d_gene: .; CDR3aa: CASSILGSRGGQPQHF; CDR3nt: TGTGCCAGTAGTATATTGGGGTCGAGGGGCGGCCAGCCCCAGCATTTT
j_gene: TRBJ2-7; abundance: .; v_gene: TRBV14; d_gene: TRBD1; CDR3aa: CASSQPGQGAVEQYF; CDR3nt: TGTGCCAGCAGCCAACCGGGACAGGGGGCTGTCGAGCAGTACTTC
j_gene: TRBJ1-1; abundance: .; v_gene: TRBV19; d_gene: TRBD1; CDR3aa: CASSSPGQVAEAFF; CDR3nt: TGTGCCAGTAGTTCCCCCGGACAGGTCGCTGAAGCTTTCTTT